A single T cell receptor beta chain is shown here with its context. Excluded were patients having autoimmune disease history or systemic immunosuppression. The sample originates from a study of OX40 agonist ivuxolimab in advanced cancers. Sequencing used immunoSEQ multiplex PCR; TCRdb keeps in-frame clones, though not all of them. This sample yields approximately 46,000 clones, of which approximately 71% are seen a single time; about 2.7% belongs to the top ten. Trimming took off 4 bases at V and 8 bases at J, with 20 bases between the two ends. The CDR3 covers 14 residues. Germline V gene lookup returns CDR1 GTSNPN and CDR2 SVGIG (reference sequence).

The TCR sequence derives from an adult with an advanced solid tumor such as melanoma, head and neck, liver or kidney cancer. This specimen consisted of CD4+ or CD8+ T cells sorted from blood, obtained in a trial of the OX40 agonist ivuxolimab. The rearrangement uses TRBV30 and TRBJ1-2, with a tentative D call TRBD1 (5 bases). The CDR3 sequence is CAWTSDNRGGGYTF. CDR3 DNA: TGTGCCTGGACGTCGGACAACCGGGGTGGGGGCTACACCTTC.